This TCR beta chain was sequenced for a study of lymphopenia after photon versus proton radiotherapy. Notes on the study in general: Post-nadir diversity loss with photons came from oligoclonal expansion, particularly CD8+ Temra cells. Photon-treated patients lost naive T cells and TCR diversity; proton-treated stayed stable. Larger post-nadir TCR diversity loss correlated inversely with survival in deceased patients.

In regard to this clone: What it recognizes is unknown.

Profiling relied on immunoSEQ multiplex PCR, and the TCRdb table lists in-frame clones only, not all of them. This sample carries 70,000 to 95,000 clones, about 86% of them seen once, and the ten largest clones take about 1.3%. The germline V gene encodes CDR1 SGHDN and CDR2 FVKESK. The junction had 3 bases not matched to a gene; V was cut back by 4 bases and J by 4 bases. The CDR3 spans 13 residues. The source material was peripheral blood, sampled from a patient treated with proton-based radiotherapy. The TCR sequence derives from a man aged 60 to 69 with pancreatic cancer. The chain links TRBV14 to TRBJ1-1; 7 bases are shared with TRBD1. In DNA, the CDR3 is TGTGCCAGCAGCCCTGACAGGGTCACTGAAGCTTTCTTT. Translation: CASSPDRVTEAFF.